What follows are 18 T cell receptor beta chains derived from one specimen sequenced in a study of OX40 agonist ivuxolimab in advanced cancers. Library method: the immunoSEQ multiplex PCR assay. The clones in this table, taken by TCRdb from immuneACCESS, are in-frame only. Not every clone is retained; where verified, under half of the shortfall comes from an unresolved V gene, and the cause of the rest is unknown. In this sample the table shows about 89,000 clones, 86% of which occur a single time. The ten largest account for over 5% of the sample. The input for sequencing was CD4+ or CD8+ T cells sorted from blood, taken in a trial of the OX40 agonist ivuxolimab. These receptors came from an adult with an advanced solid tumor such as melanoma, head and neck, liver or kidney cancer.

The chain is built from TRBV30 and TRBJ2-3, with D possibly being TRBD2 (5 bases). Germline V CDR1 and CDR2: GTSNPN, SVGIG (reference sequence). V lost 5 bases to trimming and J lost 2 bases, with 8 bases between them. CDR3 size: 12 residues. CDR3 in DNA: TGTGCCTGGTCGGAGGTCACAGATACGCAGTATTTT. It specifies CAWSEVTDTQYF.

The chain is built from TRBV9 and TRBJ2-5; D not resolved. Trimming cost V 0 bases and J 5 bases, with 17 bases left between them. The CDR3 is 16 amino acids. Germline V CDR1 and CDR2: SGDLS, YYNGEE. CDR3 DNA sequence: TGTGCCAGCAGCGTAGAGGGCCCCTTCGTGGGGGAGACCCAGTACTTC. This translates into CASSVEGPFVGETQYF.

The CDR3 DNA sequence: TGTGCCAGTAGTATTATGGGCGGCAGGACAACTAATGAAAAACTGTTTTTT. It is translated as CASSIMGGRTTNEKLFF. The chain carries TRBV19 and TRBJ1-4; D gene uncertain. The CDR3 covers 17 residues. V shed 3 bases and J shed 0 bases, with 14 bases lying between them. CDR1 is LNHDA and CDR2 is SQIVND in the germline V gene (reference sequence).

The chain employs TRBV7-8 and TRBJ2-5; D ambiguous. The DNA end lines up better with TRBJ2-7; the J call may be wrong. CDR1 is SGHVS and CDR2 is FQNEAQ in the germline V gene. This CDR3 is 12 amino acids long. CDR3 DNA: TGTGCCAGCAGCCTTAGCTCCTACGAGCAGTACTTC. Its translation: CASSLSSYEQYF.

This clone came up once. This chain connects TRBV6-4 to TRBJ2-1; D might be TRBD1 (5 bases). Germline loops: CDR1 MRHNA, CDR2 SNTAGT. V lost 4 bases, J lost 0 bases, and 13 bases lay in between. The CDR3 contains 16 residues. The CDR3 nucleotides are TGTGCCAGCAGTGTAGGGGTCGCTAGCTCCTACAATGAGCAGTTCTTC. Residues: CASSVGVASSYNEQFF.

The chain combines TRBV6-1 with TRBJ1-3; a possible D gene is TRBD1 (5 bases). Germline V gene sequence: CDR1 MNHNS, CDR2 SASEGT. The CDR3 is 12 amino acids. V lost 9 bases to trimming and J lost 7 bases, with 13 bases between them. CDR3 in amino acids: CASQPGPNTIYF. CDR3 nucleotides: TGTGCCAGTCAGCCAGGGCCGAACACCATATATTTT.

The chain is built from TRBV11-2 and TRBJ2-1; D uncertain. Germline CDR1 and CDR2: SGHAT and FQNNGV. V lost 1 base, J lost 6 bases, and 1 base lay in between. This CDR3 is 11 amino acids long. The CDR3 DNA sequence: TGTGCCAGCAGCTTAGCCAATGAGCAGTTCTTC. This gives the protein CASSLANEQFF.

The CDR3 DNA is TGTGCCAGCAGTCCGGGACTATCTTACAATGAGCAGTTCTTC. Translation gives CASSPGLSYNEQFF. The V gene is TRBV6-1, the J gene TRBJ2-1; 7 bases line up with TRBD2. Looked up from germline, CDR1 is MNHNS and CDR2 is SASEGT. V gave up 5 bases and J gave up 4 bases; unmatched junction bases: 5. CDR3 length: 14 amino acids.

This clone has at least ten counts. J is TRBJ1-1 and V is TRBV18; D is uncertain. Trimming cost V 4 bases and J 4 bases, with 7 bases left between them. The CDR3 has 12 residues. Germline V gene sequence: CDR1 KGHSH, CDR2 LQKENI. The CDR3 DNA sequence: TGTGCCAGCTCACTTCGAACCACTGAAGCTTTCTTT. Amino acid sequence: CASSLRTTEAFF.

This clone was recorded a few times. V usage is TRBV11-2 and J usage is TRBJ2-1; D not resolved. V was cut by 2 bases and J by 8 bases, with 4 bases left in between. CDR1 is SGHAT and CDR2 is FQNNGV in the germline V gene. The CDR3 length is 11 residues. CDR3 coding DNA: TGTGCCAGCAGCTTATTCGATGAGCAGTTCTTC. This encodes CASSLFDEQFF.

The rearrangement uses TRBV14 and TRBJ2-5; 12 nucleotides line up with TRBD1. The J call may be incorrect, as the DNA end agrees better with TRBJ2-7. This CDR3 is built from 15 residues. Germline lookup yields CDR1 SGHDN and CDR2 FVKESK. The CDR3 DNA follows: TGTGCCAGCAGCCAACCTGGGACAGGGGGCAGCGAGCAGTACTTC. Its protein is CASSQPGTGGSEQYF.

This clone was recorded a few times. The chain carries TRBV30 and TRBJ1-4; D gene uncertain. Per germline, CDR1 GTSNPN and CDR2 SVGIG (reference sequence). This CDR3 contains 12 residues. The germline V and J ends were trimmed by 3 bases and 4 bases, with 6 bases remaining between them. Here the CDR3 reads CAWRGGNEKLFF. CDR3 bases: TGTGCCTGGAGGGGAGGTAATGAAAAACTGTTTTTT. The full variable domain, with the rest looked up from reference TRBV30 and TRBJ1-4, is SQTIHQWPATLVQPVGSPLSLECTVEGTSNPNLYWYRQAAGRGLQLLFYSVGIGQISSEVPQNLSASRPQDRQFILSSKKLLLSDSGFYLCAWRGGNEKLFFGSGTQLSVL.

On this clone: The junction departs from germline at one end; a sequencing error may be responsible. Other DNA variants within this sample encode the same CDR3. The rearrangement uses TRBV6-6 and TRBJ1-2; D is undetermined. Germline V lookup: CDR1 MNHNY, CDR2 SVGAGI (reference sequence). The CDR3 sequence is 12 residues long. The CDR3 nucleotides read TGCGCCAGCAGCCCTAACAGTTATGGCTACACCTTC. Translated: CASSPNSYGYTF.

Only one count was recorded for this clone. This chain connects TRBV5-3 to TRBJ1-1; 8 bases are a match to TRBD1. TRBV5-3 is treated as an ORF (open reading frame) with a function not yet certain. The trim removed 2 bases at V and 4 bases at J, leaving 4 bases unmatched. The CDR3 is 14 residues long. The CDR3 nucleotides are TGTGCCAGAAGCTTCCTAACAGGGGGCACTGAAGCTTTCTTT. Protein sequence: CARSFLTGGTEAFF.

The chain links TRBV18 to TRBJ1-1; unclear D gene. The germline V gene has CDR1 KGHSH and CDR2 LQKENI. V was clipped by 0 bases and J by 3 bases, with 11 bases between them. CDR3 size: 15 residues. CDR3 loop: CASSPPMGGDTEAFF. The CDR3, as DNA: TGTGCCAGCTCACCACCGATGGGTGGGGACACTGAAGCTTTCTTT.

This clone was seen just once. The V gene is TRBV18, the J gene TRBJ2-7; 9 nucleotides line up with TRBD2. Germline V CDR1 and CDR2: KGHSH, LQKENI. The CDR3 totals 19 residues. V dropped 3 bases and J dropped 4; count of bases not matched to a gene: 19. This CDR3 reads CASSPPMGGSAGGVYEQYF. CDR3 nucleotides: TGTGCCAGCTCACCGCCTATGGGGGGATCGGCGGGAGGGGTGTACGAGCAGTACTTC.

This chain links TRBV7-9 with TRBJ2-1, with D possibly being TRBD2 (5 bases). CDR1 and CDR2 (germline): SEHNR, FQNEAQ (reference sequence). Trimming shortened V by 1 base and J by 7 bases, and 11 bases separated the two germline ends. The CDR3 is 14 residues long. CDR3 protein: CASSLGQSGNEQFF. As DNA, the CDR3 is TGTGCCAGCAGCTTAGGCCAAAGCGGAAATGAGCAGTTCTTC.

This chain joins TRBV29-1 and TRBJ2-7; perhaps TRBD1 as D (5 bases). Germline V gene data show CDR1 as SQVTM and CDR2 as ANQGSEA. There are 11 residues in the CDR3. Trimming took 5 bases from V and 2 from J, leaving 7 bases between them. The CDR3 bases are TGCAGCGTTTCACAGGCCTACGAGCAGTACTTC. Translation: CSVSQAYEQYF.